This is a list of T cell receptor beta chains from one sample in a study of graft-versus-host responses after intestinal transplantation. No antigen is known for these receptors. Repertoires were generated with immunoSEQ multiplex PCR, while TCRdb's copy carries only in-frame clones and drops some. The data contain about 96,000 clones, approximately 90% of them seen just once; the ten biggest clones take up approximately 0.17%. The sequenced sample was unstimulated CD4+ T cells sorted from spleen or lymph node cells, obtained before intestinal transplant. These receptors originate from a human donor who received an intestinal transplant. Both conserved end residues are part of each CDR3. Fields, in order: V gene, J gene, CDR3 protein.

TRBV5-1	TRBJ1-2	CASSLEQGATGYTF
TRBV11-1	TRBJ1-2	CASSLTGDYGYTF
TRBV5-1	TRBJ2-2	CASSTLAGGPGNTGELFF
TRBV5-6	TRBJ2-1	CASSFWGVAGDLYNEQFF
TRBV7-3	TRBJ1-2	CASSPGAGYGYTF
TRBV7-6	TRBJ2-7	CASSLRDRDYEQYF
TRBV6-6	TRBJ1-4	CASSNGQGPNEKLFF
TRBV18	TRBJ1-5	CASSQDSPYSNQPQHF
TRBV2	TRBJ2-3	CASRSIAGRGTDTQYF
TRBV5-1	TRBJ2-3	CASSLQGPDTQYF
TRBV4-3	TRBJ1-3	CASSQVGHSSGNTIYF
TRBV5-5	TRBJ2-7	CASSLVAASGRAREQYF
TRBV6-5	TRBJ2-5	CASSLTGHRETQYF
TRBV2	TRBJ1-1	CAGTGGFGTEAFF
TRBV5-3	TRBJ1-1	CARRYGKAWNTEAFF
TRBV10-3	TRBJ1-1	CAINSGTDFTEAFF
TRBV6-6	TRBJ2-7	CASSYAGTGSSEQYF
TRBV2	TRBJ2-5	CASSDQRGPGETQYF
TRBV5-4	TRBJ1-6	CASSLLQGGNSPLHF
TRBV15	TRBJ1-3	CATSRLQGAGNTIYF
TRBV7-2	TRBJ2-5	CASSLALGQGVSETQYF
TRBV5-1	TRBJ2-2	CASSLALATGELFF
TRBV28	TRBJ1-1	CASREQSPMNTEAFF
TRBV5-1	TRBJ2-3	CASSRTSGYSTDTQYF
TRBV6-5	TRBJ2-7	CASSYGTGYYEQYF
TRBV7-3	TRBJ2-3	CASSLNAGGTQYF
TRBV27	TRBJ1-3	CASRSHSGNTIYF
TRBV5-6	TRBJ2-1	CASSLGNQGYLISDEQFF
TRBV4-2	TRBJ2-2	CASSQFTSENTGELFF
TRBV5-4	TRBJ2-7	CASSLEGQGVYEQYF
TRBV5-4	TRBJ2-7	CASRGAGPPYEQYF
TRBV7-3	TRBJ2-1	CASSFAGDYYNEQFF
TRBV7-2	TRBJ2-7	CASTQGQLSSYEQYF
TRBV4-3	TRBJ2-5	CASSQDPGVETQYF
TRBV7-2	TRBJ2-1	CASSLFNGYEQFF
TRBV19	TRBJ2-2	CATVTSPLNTGELFF
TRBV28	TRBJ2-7	CASDTFRRGPLYEQYF
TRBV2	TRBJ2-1	CASSAGRGFF
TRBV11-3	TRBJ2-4	CASSFGGRADIQYF
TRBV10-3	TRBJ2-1	CAITRTSGIYNEQFF